The TCR beta chain under discussion was sequenced for a study of blood T cells in healthy people across ages. Study-wide results and caveats: For the donors, CMV status was unknown and possibly confounded expanded clonotype changes.

Looked up from germline, CDR1 is DFQATT and CDR2 is SNEGSKA (reference sequence). With V trimmed by 0 bases and J by 5 bases, 7 bases remained unmatched. This CDR3 spans 15 amino acids. This clonotype has only a few counts. The target antigen is unknown. The study recruited healthy Caucasian donors from Russia who were aged roughly 6 to 90. The use of a sample-barcoded 5' primer and a J-beta primer mix characterized a second PCR of roughly 7 to 11 cycles. TCRdb fed the 5' RACE reads into MiXCR, producing one record per CDR3 protein. This table holds about 1.6 million distinct CDR3 sequences, roughly 30% found once.

This receptor was taken from a woman aged 30 to 39 in good health. The J gene is TRBJ2-5, the V gene TRBV20-1; 9 bases fit TRBD2. The source material was blood. In DNA, the CDR3 is TGCAGTGCTAGAGATCCAGCGGGGGGAGCGGAGACCCAGTACTTC. Its protein product is CSARDPAGGAETQYF.